The sequence of this T cell receptor beta chain was determined in a study of cytomegalovirus exposure and HLA in healthy donors. TCRdb keeps only in-frame clones here, not all; method: immunoSEQ multiplex PCR. The sample carries 100,000 to 120,000 clones, approximately 94% recorded once. This CDR3 is 18 amino acids long. The genes are TRBV21-1 and TRBJ2-5; the DNA was not used to check the table's D call, TRBD1. TRBV21-1 is tagged as a pseudogene. The sequencing sample was made of PBMCs. The receptor's source is a woman in her late teens or twenties in good health and CMV-seronegative. Written as DNA, the CDR3 is TGTGCCAGCAGCAAGAGGGTCGGGCCGGGACAGTTCGATGAGACCCAGTACTTC. This sequence encodes CASSKRVGPGQFDETQYF.